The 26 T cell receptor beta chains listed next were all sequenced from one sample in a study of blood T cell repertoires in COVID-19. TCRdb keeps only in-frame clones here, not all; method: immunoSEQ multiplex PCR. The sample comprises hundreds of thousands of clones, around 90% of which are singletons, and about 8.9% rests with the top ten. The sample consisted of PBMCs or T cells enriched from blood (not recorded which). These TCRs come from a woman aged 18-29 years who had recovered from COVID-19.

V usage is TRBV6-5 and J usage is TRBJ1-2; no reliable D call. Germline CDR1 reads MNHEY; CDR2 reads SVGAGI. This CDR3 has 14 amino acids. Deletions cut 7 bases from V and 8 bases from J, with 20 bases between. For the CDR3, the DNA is TGTGCCAGCATCAAAGCCAAGGGCCCGGGAGGCTACACCTTC. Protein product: CASIKAKGPGGYTF.

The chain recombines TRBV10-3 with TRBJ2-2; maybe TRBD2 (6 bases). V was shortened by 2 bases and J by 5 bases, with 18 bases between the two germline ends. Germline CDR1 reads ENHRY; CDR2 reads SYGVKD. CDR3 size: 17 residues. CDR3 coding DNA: TGTGCCATCAGTGAGGGACCCGCCGGAGGGATTACCGGGGAGCTGTTTTTT. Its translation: CAISEGPAGGITGELFF.

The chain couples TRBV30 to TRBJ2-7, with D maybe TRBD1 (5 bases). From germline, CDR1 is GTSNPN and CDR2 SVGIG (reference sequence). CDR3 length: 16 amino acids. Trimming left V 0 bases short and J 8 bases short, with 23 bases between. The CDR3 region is CAWSVRLDVAGMKQYF. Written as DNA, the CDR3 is TGTGCCTGGAGTGTACGGTTGGACGTAGCAGGGATGAAGCAGTACTTC.

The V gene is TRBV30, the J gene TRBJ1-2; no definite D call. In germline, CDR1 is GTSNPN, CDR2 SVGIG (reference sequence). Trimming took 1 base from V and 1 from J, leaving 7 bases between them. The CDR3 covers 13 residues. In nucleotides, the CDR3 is TGTGCCTGGAGTGCCAGTTTTAACTATGGCTACACCTTC. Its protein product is CAWSASFNYGYTF. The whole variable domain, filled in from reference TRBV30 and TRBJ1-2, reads SQTIHQWPATLVQPVGSPLSLECTVEGTSNPNLYWYRQAAGRGLQLLFYSVGIGQISSEVPQNLSASRPQDRQFILSSKKLLLSDSGFYLCAWSASFNYGYTFGSGTRLTVV.

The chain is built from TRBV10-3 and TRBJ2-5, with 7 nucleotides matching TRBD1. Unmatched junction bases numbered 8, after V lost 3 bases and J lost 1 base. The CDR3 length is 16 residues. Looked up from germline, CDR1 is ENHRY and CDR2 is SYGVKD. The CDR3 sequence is CAISELTGVGQETQYF. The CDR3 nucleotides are TGTGCCATCAGTGAACTTACAGGGGTCGGCCAAGAGACCCAGTACTTC.

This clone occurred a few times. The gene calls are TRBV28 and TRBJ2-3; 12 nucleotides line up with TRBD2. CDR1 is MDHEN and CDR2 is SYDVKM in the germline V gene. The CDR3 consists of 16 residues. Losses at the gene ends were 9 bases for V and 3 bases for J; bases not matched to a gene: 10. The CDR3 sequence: CASTPGTSGLTDTQYF. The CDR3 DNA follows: TGTGCCAGTACACCCGGGACTAGCGGGCTTACAGATACGCAGTATTTT. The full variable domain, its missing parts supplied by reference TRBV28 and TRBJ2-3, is DVKVTQSSRYLVKRTGEKVFLECVQDMDHENMFWYRQDPGLGLRLIYFSYDVKMKEKGDIPEGYSVSREKKERFSLILESASTNQTSMYLCASTPGTSGLTDTQYFGPGTRLTVL.

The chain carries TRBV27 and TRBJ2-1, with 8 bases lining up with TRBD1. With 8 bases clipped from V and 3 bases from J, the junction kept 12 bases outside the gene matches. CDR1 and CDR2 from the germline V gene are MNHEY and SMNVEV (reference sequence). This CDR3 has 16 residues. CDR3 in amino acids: CASGEKAGGFYNEQFF. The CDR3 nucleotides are TGTGCCAGCGGGGAGAAGGCAGGGGGCTTCTACAATGAGCAGTTCTTC.

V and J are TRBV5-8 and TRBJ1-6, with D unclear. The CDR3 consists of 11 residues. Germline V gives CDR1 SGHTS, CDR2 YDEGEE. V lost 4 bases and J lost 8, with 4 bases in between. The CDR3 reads CASSPYSPLHF. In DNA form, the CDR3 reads TGTGCCAGCAGCCCATATTCACCCCTCCACTTT.

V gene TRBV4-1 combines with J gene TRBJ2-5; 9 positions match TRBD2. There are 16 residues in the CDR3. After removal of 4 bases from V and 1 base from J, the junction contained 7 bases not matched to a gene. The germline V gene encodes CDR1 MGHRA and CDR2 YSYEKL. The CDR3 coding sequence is TGCGCCAGCAGCCCGGGGACTAGCTTCACCCAAGAGACCCAGTACTTC. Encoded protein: CASSPGTSFTQETQYF.

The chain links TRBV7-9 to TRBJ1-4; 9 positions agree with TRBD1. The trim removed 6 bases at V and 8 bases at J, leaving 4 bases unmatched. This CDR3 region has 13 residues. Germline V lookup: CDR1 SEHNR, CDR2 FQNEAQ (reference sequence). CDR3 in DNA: TGTGCCAGCAGAGACAGGGGGGAAGAAAAACTGTTTTTT. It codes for CASRDRGEEKLFF.

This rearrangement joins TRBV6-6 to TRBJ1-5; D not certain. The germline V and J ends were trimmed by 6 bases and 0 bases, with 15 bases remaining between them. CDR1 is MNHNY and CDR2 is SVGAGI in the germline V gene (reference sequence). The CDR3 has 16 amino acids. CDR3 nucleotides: TGTGCCAGCAGACCCGGCCGGGGTTATAGCAATCAGCCCCAGCATTTT. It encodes CASRPGRGYSNQPQHF.

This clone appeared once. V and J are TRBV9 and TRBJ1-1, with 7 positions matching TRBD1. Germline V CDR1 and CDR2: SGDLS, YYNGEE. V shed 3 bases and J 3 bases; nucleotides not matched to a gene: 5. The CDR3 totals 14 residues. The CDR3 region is CASSARTGHTEAFF. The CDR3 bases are TGTGCCAGCAGCGCGAGGACAGGACACACTGAAGCTTTCTTT.

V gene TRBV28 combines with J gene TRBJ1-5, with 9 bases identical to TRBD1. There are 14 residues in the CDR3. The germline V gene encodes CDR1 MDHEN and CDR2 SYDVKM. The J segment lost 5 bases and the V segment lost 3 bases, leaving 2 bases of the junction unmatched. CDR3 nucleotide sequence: TGTGCCAGCAGTTTGGACAGGGGTTATCAGCCCCAGCATTTT. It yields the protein CASSLDRGYQPQHF.

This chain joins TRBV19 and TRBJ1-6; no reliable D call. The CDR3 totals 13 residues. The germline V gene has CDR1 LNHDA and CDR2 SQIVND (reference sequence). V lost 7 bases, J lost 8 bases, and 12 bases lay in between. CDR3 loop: CASTIDRDSPLHF. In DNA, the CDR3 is TGTGCCAGTACCATCGACCGGGATTCACCCCTCCACTTT.

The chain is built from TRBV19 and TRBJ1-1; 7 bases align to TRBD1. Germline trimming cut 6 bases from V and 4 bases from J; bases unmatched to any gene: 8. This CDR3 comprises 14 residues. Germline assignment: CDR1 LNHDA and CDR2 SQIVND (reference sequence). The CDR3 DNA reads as TGTGCCAGTAGGATCACAGGGGATGGCACTGAAGCTTTCTTT. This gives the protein CASRITGDGTEAFF.

The CDR3 nucleotides are TGTGCCAGCAGCTTGGGCCTGGCAGGAACGACCTACGAGCAGTACTTC. Encoded protein: CASSLGLAGTTYEQYF. The rearrangement links TRBV5-7 to TRBJ2-7; D is uncertain. TRBV5-7 falls under the ORF class, with uncertain function. The CDR3 runs to 16 residues. The ends were cut back, 0 bases at V and 2 bases at J, with 15 bases in the middle.

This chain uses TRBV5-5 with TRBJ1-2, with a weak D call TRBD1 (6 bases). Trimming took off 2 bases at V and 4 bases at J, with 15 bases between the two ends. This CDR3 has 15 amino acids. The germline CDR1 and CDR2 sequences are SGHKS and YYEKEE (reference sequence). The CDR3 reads CASSFFPGESYGYTF. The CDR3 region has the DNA TGTGCCAGCAGCTTTTTTCCAGGGGAAAGCTATGGCTACACCTTC.

This chain's CDR3 is CASSLALGGSEQYF. The CDR3 bases are TGCGCCAGCAGCTTGGCCCTGGGGGGAAGTGAGCAGTACTTC. V gene TRBV5-1 combines with J gene TRBJ2-7; TRBD2 might be the D (6 bases). Germline lookup yields CDR1 SGHRS and CDR2 YFSETQ. V shed 0 bases and J shed 7 bases, with 14 bases lying between them. CDR3 length: 14 amino acids.

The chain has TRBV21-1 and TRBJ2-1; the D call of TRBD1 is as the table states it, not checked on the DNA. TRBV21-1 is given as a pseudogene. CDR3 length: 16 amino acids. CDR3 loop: CASSKVAFSSYNEQFF. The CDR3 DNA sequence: TGTGCCAGCAGCAAAGTTGCATTCAGCTCCTACAATGAGCAGTTCTTC.

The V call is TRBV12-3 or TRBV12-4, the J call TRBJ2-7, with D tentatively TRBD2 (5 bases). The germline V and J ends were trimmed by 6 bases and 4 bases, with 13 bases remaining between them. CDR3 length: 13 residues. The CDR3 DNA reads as TGTGCCAGCAGGGACCCCGGAGGTTACGAGCAGTACTTC. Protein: CASRDPGGYEQYF.

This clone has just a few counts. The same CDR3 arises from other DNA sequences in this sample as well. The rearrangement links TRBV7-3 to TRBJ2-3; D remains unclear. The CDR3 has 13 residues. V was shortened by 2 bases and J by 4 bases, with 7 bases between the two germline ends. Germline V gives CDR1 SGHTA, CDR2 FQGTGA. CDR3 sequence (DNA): TGTGCCAGCAGCTTACGTGAGGCAGATACGCAGTATTTT. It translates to CASSLREADTQYF.

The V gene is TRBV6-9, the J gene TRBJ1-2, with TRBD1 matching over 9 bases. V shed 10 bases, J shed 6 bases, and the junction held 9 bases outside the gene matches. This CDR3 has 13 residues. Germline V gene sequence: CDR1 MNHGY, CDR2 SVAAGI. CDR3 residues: CANPGTGLNGYTF. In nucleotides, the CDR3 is TGTGCCAATCCCGGGACAGGGTTGAATGGCTACACCTTC.

This chain's CDR3 is CASSPGVGWVRDTGELFF. The CDR3 DNA reads TGTGCCAGCAGTCCCGGGGTGGGATGGGTGAGGGACACCGGGGAGCTGTTTTTT. This sequence joins TRBV2 and TRBJ2-2, with a possible D match to TRBD2 (5 bases). Germline CDR1 reads SNHLY; CDR2 reads FYNNEI. Trimming left V 5 bases short and J 3 bases short, with 22 bases between. The CDR3 length is 18 residues.

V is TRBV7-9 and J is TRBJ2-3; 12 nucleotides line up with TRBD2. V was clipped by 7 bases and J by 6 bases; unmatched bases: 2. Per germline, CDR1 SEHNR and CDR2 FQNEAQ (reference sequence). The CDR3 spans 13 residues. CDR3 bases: TGTGCCAGCACTAGCGGGAGGGAGGATACGCAGTATTTT. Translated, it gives CASTSGREDTQYF.

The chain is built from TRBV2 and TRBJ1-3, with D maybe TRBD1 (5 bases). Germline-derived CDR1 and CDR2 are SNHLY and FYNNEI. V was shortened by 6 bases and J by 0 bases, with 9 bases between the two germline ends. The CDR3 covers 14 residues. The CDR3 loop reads CASSAGNSGNTIYF. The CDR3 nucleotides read TGTGCCAGCAGCGCAGGGAACTCTGGAAACACCATATATTTT.

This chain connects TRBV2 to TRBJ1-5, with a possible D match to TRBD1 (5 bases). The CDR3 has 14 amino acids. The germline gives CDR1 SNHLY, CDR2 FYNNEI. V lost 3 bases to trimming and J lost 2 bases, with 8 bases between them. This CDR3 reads CASSDRVGNQPQHF. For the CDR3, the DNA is TGTGCCAGCAGTGACAGGGTTGGCAATCAGCCCCAGCATTTT.